These 29 T cell receptor beta chains came from one sample sequenced in a study of blood T cells in healthy people across ages. Sample-barcoded 5' priming and a J-beta primer mix drove a second PCR of roughly 6 to 12 cycles. TCRdb fed the 5' RACE reads into MiXCR, producing one record per CDR3 protein. The sample includes around 650,000 distinct CDR3 sequences, around two fifths of them seen just once. What was sequenced was blood. These receptors originate from a man older than 75 in good health.

This clonotype showed up just a few times. The V call is TRBV28, the J call TRBJ2-5; D perhaps matches TRBD2 (6 bases). Germline V gene sequence: CDR1 MDHEN, CDR2 SYDVKM. The CDR3 contains 14 residues. V was cut by 6 bases and J by 2 bases, with 13 bases left in between. CDR3 in amino acids: CASRTGAIQETQYF. Here the CDR3 DNA reads TGTGCCAGCAGAACGGGAGCGATTCAAGAGACCCAGTACTTC.

On this clonotype: A much bigger clone sits one base away, suggesting this may be a read error. The rearrangement joins TRBV12-3 or TRBV12-4 to TRBJ2-1, with D perhaps matching TRBD2 (6 bases). The J call may be in error: the DNA end matches TRBJ2-7 better. This CDR3 has 13 amino acids. As DNA, the CDR3 is TGTGCCAGCAATAGTGCGGGGTACAATGAGCAGTACTTC. Amino acid sequence: CASNSAGYNEQYF.

The rearrangement links TRBV7-9 to TRBJ1-1; the match to TRBD1 covers 7 bases. CDR3 length equals 13 residues. The trim removed 4 bases at V and 6 bases at J, leaving 5 bases unmatched. Looked up from germline, CDR1 is SEHNR and CDR2 is FQNEAQ (reference sequence). The DNA for the CDR3 is TGTGCCAGCAGCTCCAGGGGGGGACCTGAAGCTTTCTTT. This encodes CASSSRGGPEAFF.

The count of this clonotype is one. V usage is TRBV27 and J usage is TRBJ2-7; no clear D gene. The CDR3 has 14 amino acids. Germline assignment: CDR1 MNHEY and CDR2 SMNVEV (reference sequence). V dropped 1 base and J dropped 5 bases, with 12 bases sitting between them. CDR3: CASSLWARADEQYF. The CDR3 DNA is TGTGCCAGCAGTTTATGGGCCAGAGCCGACGAGCAGTACTTC.

Written as DNA, the CDR3 is TGTGCCTGGAGTGTAACAGGGGCCTCTGGGGTCCAGTACTTC. Translation: CAWSVTGASGVQYF. This chain uses TRBV30 with TRBJ2-5; 7 nucleotides line up with TRBD1. CDR1 is GTSNPN, CDR2 SVGIG, per germline (reference sequence). This CDR3 has 14 amino acids. The trim removed 0 bases at V and 10 bases at J, leaving 11 bases unmatched. The whole variable domain, filled in from reference TRBV30 and TRBJ2-5, reads SQTIHQWPATLVQPVGSPLSLECTVEGTSNPNLYWYRQAAGRGLQLLFYSVGIGQISSEVPQNLSASRPQDRQFILSSKKLLLSDSGFYLCAWSVTGASGVQYFGPGTRLLVL.

The chain links TRBV5-8 to TRBJ2-7, with D maybe TRBD2 (5 bases). Germline V gene data show CDR1 as SGHTS and CDR2 as YDEGEE. Between the trimmed V and J ends, which lost 7 bases and 0 bases, there was a span of 8 bases. This CDR3 has 12 amino acids. The CDR3 loop is CASAGLSYEQYF. The CDR3 DNA reads TGTGCCAGCGCGGGCCTCTCCTACGAGCAGTACTTC.

This clonotype came up many times. The V gene is TRBV5-1, the J gene TRBJ1-6; D is possibly TRBD1 (5 bases). The V end lost 7 bases, the J end lost 7 bases, and 15 bases lay between the germline ends. Germline V lookup: CDR1 SGHRS, CDR2 YFSETQ. CDR3 size: 14 residues. CDR3 bases: TGCGCCAGCCGAGTCGGGACGGAGAATTCACCCCTCCACTTT. Protein: CASRVGTENSPLHF.

This clonotype turned up a few times. This chain connects TRBV20-1 to TRBJ2-5; 12 bases align to TRBD1. The V segment lost 5 bases and the J segment 4 bases; nucleotides outside the gene matches: 5. This CDR3 comprises 14 residues. Per germline, CDR1 DFQATT and CDR2 SNEGSKA (reference sequence). CDR3 sequence (DNA): TGCAGTGCTGGGACAGGGGGCGCGAGAGAGACCCAGTACTTC. Translated: CSAGTGGARETQYF.

At least ten counts were recorded for this clonotype. The V and J genes are TRBV12-3 or TRBV12-4 and TRBJ2-1; D is ambiguous. Deletions cut 1 base from V and 4 bases from J, with 11 bases between. The CDR3 loop spans 15 amino acids. CDR3 loop: CASSLVAQKYNEQFF. Here the CDR3 DNA reads TGTGCCAGCAGTTTAGTGGCCCAAAAATACAATGAGCAGTTCTTC.

This chain connects TRBV18 to TRBJ2-1; 10 positions match TRBD2. Germline-derived CDR1 and CDR2 are KGHSH and LQKENI. Trimming took 1 base from V and 3 from J; bases not matched to a gene: 12. The CDR3 has 19 amino acids. The DNA of the CDR3 is TGTGCCAGCTCACCACGGGTATTGGGAACTAGCGGGGACTACAATGAGCAGTTCTTC. This translates into CASSPRVLGTSGDYNEQFF.

The chain uses TRBV7-2 and TRBJ2-3; weak D call: TRBD2 (5 bases). The CDR3 sequence is 13 residues long. Trimming left V 5 bases short and J 6 bases short, with 12 bases between. The germline CDR1 and CDR2 sequences are SGHTA and FQGNSA. The CDR3 DNA reads TGTGCCAGCAGCCGTGAGGGTTTTGATACGCAGTATTTT. Protein: CASSREGFDTQYF.

With respect to this clonotype: The junction differs from germline at one of its ends, possibly a read error. The rearrangement links TRBV3-1 to TRBJ1-2, with 7 bases matching TRBD1. CDR1 LGHDT and CDR2 YNNKEL come from the germline V gene (reference sequence). This CDR3 contains 15 residues. The CDR3 DNA reads as TGTGCCAGCAGCCAAGCCCCGACAGGGTTATATGACTACACCTTC. This sequence encodes CASSQAPTGLYDYTF.

CDR3 residues: CATRDRDSSYEQYF. For the CDR3, the DNA is TGTGCCACCCGTGACAGGGATAGCTCCTACGAGCAGTACTTC. The gene calls are TRBV2 and TRBJ2-7; 7 nucleotides align to TRBD1. Germline V gives CDR1 SNHLY, CDR2 FYNNEI. Unmatched junction bases numbered 9, after V lost 10 bases and J lost 0 bases. The CDR3 runs to 14 residues.

There are a few counts of this clonotype. This chain links TRBV28 with TRBJ2-7; 7 bases match TRBD1. Trimming took 5 bases from V and 0 from J; bases not matched to a gene: 10. CDR1 and CDR2 from the germline V gene are MDHEN and SYDVKM. The CDR3 contains 16 residues. CDR3 region: CASSPREGGNSYEQYF. The CDR3 bases are TGTGCCAGCAGTCCACGGGAAGGGGGCAACTCCTACGAGCAGTACTTC. Full variable domain (missing parts from reference TRBV28 and TRBJ2-7): DVKVTQSSRYLVKRTGEKVFLECVQDMDHENMFWYRQDPGLGLRLIYFSYDVKMKEKGDIPEGYSVSREKKERFSLILESASTNQTSMYLCASSPREGGNSYEQYFGPGTRLTVT.

Comments on this clonotype: One junction end disagrees with the germline gene, perhaps due to a read error. The V call is TRBV4-3, the J call TRBJ2-5; possibly TRBD2 for D (5 bases). This CDR3 has 15 residues. The germline gives CDR1 LGHNA, CDR2 YSLEER. The CDR3 coding sequence is TGCGCCAACAGCCAAGACGGTCTAGCAAGAGAGACCCAGTACTTC. It is translated as CANSQDGLARETQYF.

This clonotype was found many times. The chain joins TRBV28 to TRBJ2-7; TRBD2 matches 7 bases. CDR3 length: 13 amino acids. Germline assignment: CDR1 MDHEN and CDR2 SYDVKM. The ends lost 6 bases at V and 3 bases at J; junction bases unmatched: 5. CDR3 loop: CASSSGGFYEQYF. The CDR3 coding sequence is TGTGCCAGCAGCTCCGGGGGGTTCTACGAGCAGTACTTC.

As regards this clonotype: With a much larger clone just one base away, this may be a read error. V usage is TRBV4-1 and J usage is TRBJ2-5; 7 bases agree with TRBD2. V gave up 2 bases and J gave up 4 bases; unmatched junction bases: 4. Germline CDR1 MGHRA, CDR2 YSYEKL. CDR3 length: 14 residues. CDR3 residues: CASSQKTSLETQYF. Written as DNA, the CDR3 is TGCGCCAGCAGCCAAAAGACTAGCTTAGAGACCCAGTACTTC.

A note on this clonotype: The junction shows a germline mismatch at one end, possibly a read error. V usage is TRBV3-1 and J usage is TRBJ1-2; 9 nucleotides line up with TRBD1. This CDR3 comprises 13 residues. Per the germline V gene, CDR1 is LGHDT and CDR2 is YNNKEL (reference sequence). The CDR3 DNA sequence: TGTGCCAGCAGCCAATCAGACAGGGGGGGCTACATCTTC. Encoded protein: CASSQSDRGGYIF. Looking up the rest from reference TRBV3-1 and TRBJ1-2 gives the full variable domain: DTAVSQTPKYLVTQMGNDKSIKCEQNLGHDTMYWYKQDSKKFLKIMFSYNNKELIINETVPNRFSPKSPDKAHLNLHINSLELGDSAVYFCASSQSDRGGYIFGSGTRLTVV.

This clonotype was found a few times. This chain's CDR3 is CASSLTSGSNYEQYF. DNA for the CDR3: TGTGCCAGCAGCCTTACCTCCGGGTCGAACTACGAGCAGTACTTC. This chain joins TRBV7-9 and TRBJ2-7; unclear D gene. This CDR3 is 15 amino acids long. Germline CDR1 SEHNR, CDR2 FQNEAQ (reference sequence). V was cut by 5 bases and J by 3 bases, with 17 bases left in between.

The V and J genes are TRBV28 and TRBJ2-1; D gene unclear. V lost 4 bases and J 5 bases, leaving 15 bases between the germline ends. The CDR3 consists of 15 residues. Germline values: CDR1 MDHEN, CDR2 SYDVKM. For the CDR3, the DNA is TGTGCCAGCAGTTCGCCCAGTAGGTCTGACAATGAGCAGTTCTTC. This sequence encodes CASSSPSRSDNEQFF. Drawing the rest from reference TRBV28 and TRBJ2-1, the complete variable domain is DVKVTQSSRYLVKRTGEKVFLECVQDMDHENMFWYRQDPGLGLRLIYFSYDVKMKEKGDIPEGYSVSREKKERFSLILESASTNQTSMYLCASSSPSRSDNEQFFGPGTRLTVL.

V and J are TRBV10-3 and TRBJ1-5; D gene unclear. Germline CDR1 ENHRY, CDR2 SYGVKD. The CDR3 is made up of 14 amino acids. V gave up 6 bases and J gave up 0 bases, with 9 bases separating them. CDR3 in DNA: TGTGCCATCAGCACGGACCTTAGCAATCAGCCCCAGCATTTT. As protein: CAISTDLSNQPQHF.

This rearrangement joins TRBV30 to TRBJ2-7; possible D gene TRBD1, 5 bases. The CDR3 extends over 13 amino acids. Looked up from germline, CDR1 is GTSNPN and CDR2 is SVGIG (reference sequence). Trimming took off 1 base at V and 4 bases at J, with 11 bases between the two ends. The CDR3 reads CAWSAGNLYEQYF. Written as DNA, the CDR3 is TGTGCCTGGAGTGCAGGGAACTTATACGAGCAGTACTTC.

This clonotype appeared once. The J gene is TRBJ1-6, the V gene TRBV3-1, with D possibly being TRBD1 (6 bases). This CDR3 has 18 residues. Trimming removed 1 base at V and 6 bases at J, with 19 bases between. In germline, CDR1 is LGHDT, CDR2 YNNKEL (reference sequence). This chain's CDR3 is CASSQVGVWGASNSPLHF. Written as DNA, the CDR3 is TGTGCCAGCAGCCAAGTTGGCGTATGGGGGGCTAGTAATTCACCCCTCCACTTT.

The chain uses TRBV6-2 or TRBV6-3 and TRBJ2-3; D is unclear. Germline CDR1 is MNHEY and CDR2 is SVGEGT. V gave up 7 bases and J gave up 0 bases, with 8 bases separating them. The CDR3 length is 13 residues. In nucleotides, the CDR3 is TGTGCCAGCACCCCCGATAGCACAGATACGCAGTATTTT. As protein: CASTPDSTDTQYF.

This chain uses TRBV5-1 with TRBJ1-2; D gene uncertain. Trimming removed 4 bases at V and 8 bases at J, with 18 bases between. The CDR3 totals 14 residues. From germline, CDR1 is SGHRS and CDR2 YFSETQ. The CDR3 sequence is CASSPEGGAGGYTF. The CDR3, as DNA: TGCGCCAGCAGCCCTGAGGGAGGAGCGGGGGGCTACACCTTC.

In this sample, this clonotype turned up a few times. The chain carries TRBV20-1 and TRBJ2-5; D remains ambiguous. The V gene's germline CDR1 is DFQATT and CDR2 SNEGSKA (reference sequence). V gave up 7 bases and J gave up 7 bases, with 13 bases separating them. The CDR3 is 11 amino acids. CDR3 in amino acids: CSVSPLGTQYF. The CDR3 nucleotides read TGCAGTGTATCCCCCCTGGGGACCCAGTACTTC.

This chain joins TRBV20-1 and TRBJ1-4; maybe TRBD1 (5 bases). The germline V gene has CDR1 DFQATT and CDR2 SNEGSKA (reference sequence). The CDR3 runs 16 residues. The V end was cut by 5 bases, the J end by 5 bases, with 21 bases between. For the CDR3, the DNA is TGCAGTGCTGGGGGGGGAGTGGGAGGATCCAATGAAAAACTGTTTTTT. It encodes CSAGGGVGGSNEKLFF.

This chain connects TRBV29-1 to TRBJ2-7; D may be TRBD1 (6 bases). The J call is in doubt because the DNA end fits TRBJ2-5 better. CDR1 is SQVTM, CDR2 ANQGSEA, per germline. The CDR3 runs 14 residues. As DNA, the CDR3 is TGCAGCGTGATCGCGACAGGAGTTGGGGAGACCCAGTACTTC. It translates to CSVIATGVGETQYF.

V gene TRBV15 combines with J gene TRBJ2-2, with 8 bases identical to TRBD2. Trimming removed 5 bases from V and 0 bases from J; junction bases left unmatched: 2. The CDR3 has 15 amino acids. CDR1 and CDR2 from the germline V gene are LNHNV and YYDKDF (reference sequence). CDR3 in amino acids: CATSAGGANTGELFF. Here the CDR3 DNA reads TGTGCCACCAGCGCCGGGGGGGCGAACACCGGGGAGCTGTTTTTT.